The present T cell receptor (beta chain) was sequenced within a study of cytomegalovirus exposure and HLA in healthy donors. Looking at the study overall: The study placed around 80% of its approximately 360 genotyped donors in the Caucasian-associated ancestry cluster.

There are 15 residues in the CDR3. Details on this clone: Its specificity is unknown.

Vbeta (60) and Jbeta (13) primers were used in the PCR. Here immunoSEQ multiplex PCR was the method, and the copy in TCRdb shows in-frame clones only, minus some. The data hold roughly 250,000 clones, with 80% observed a single time. Study-level findings and limits: Investigators reported 150 to 200 TCR beta chains as tied to cytomegalovirus.

The receptor comes from a girl aged 2 to 10 in good health and CMV-seronegative. The source material was PBMCs. The chain links TRBV21-1 to TRBJ2-1; the table calls TRBD2, which could not be checked here. TRBV21-1 is listed as a pseudogene. The DNA of the CDR3 is TGTGCCAGCAGCGTTCGGGGTAGCTCCTACAATGAGCAGTTCTTC. It translates to CASSVRGSSYNEQFF.